Sequencing of this T cell receptor (beta chain) was carried out in a study of identical twins. V lost 6 bases and J lost 5, with 11 bases in between. Germline V gene data show CDR1 as SEHNR and CDR2 as FQNEAQ (reference sequence). The CDR3 runs 12 residues. TCRdb used MiXCR to reprocess the 5' RACE reads, holding one entry per CDR3 protein. The sample has roughly 720,000 distinct CDR3 sequences; 15% to 20% are singletons. This clonotype was observed a handful of times. This same sample was also taken into another study, of T cells expressing NK-cell markers.

Sequences were obtained from PBMCs. The V gene is TRBV7-9, the J gene TRBJ2-7, with unresolved D. The receptor was derived from a woman aged 18-29 years in good health. CDR3 coding DNA: TGTGCCAGCAGTACATTGGGGAACGAGCAGTACTTC. Its protein product is CASSTLGNEQYF.